A selection of T cell receptor beta chains follows, all from one sample in a study of shared clonotypes between healthy human individuals. Sequencing was performed with immunoSEQ multiplex PCR; in TCRdb, only in-frame clones are kept and a portion is missing. The profile covers around 990,000 clones, with 60% to 85% appearing a single time and 0.85% to 1% taken by the ten largest. The material sequenced was memory CD4+ T cells from PBMCs. Receptor source: a man between 18 and 29 years old in good health. Some clones in this sample may be carry-over from other donors' samples. CDR3s include the opening cysteine and the closing phenylalanine or tryptophan. The D gene is left open where the match is weak.

J gene: TRBJ2-3
V gene: TRBV7-2
D gene: TRBD2
CDR3 protein: CASSRTQAGVDTQYF

J gene: TRBJ2-7
V gene: TRBV6-5
D gene: .
CDR3 protein: CASSYGGSTSYEQYF

J gene: TRBJ2-1
V gene: TRBV9
D gene: .
CDR3 protein: CASSVGTGGYEQFF

J gene: TRBJ1-2
V gene: TRBV29-1
D gene: TRBD1
CDR3 protein: CSVVGQGAWGYTF

J gene: TRBJ2-1
V gene: TRBV11-2
D gene: TRBD1
CDR3 protein: CASSLGQGNEQFF

J gene: TRBJ1-2
V gene: TRBV6-5
D gene: TRBD1
CDR3 protein: CASSWTGTGYTF

J gene: TRBJ1-1
V gene: TRBV4-1
D gene: .
CDR3 protein: CASSRQGLMNTEAFF

J gene: TRBJ1-5
V gene: TRBV6-1
D gene: .
CDR3 protein: CASSGISGRNQPQHF

J gene: TRBJ2-7
V gene: TRBV7-9
D gene: .
CDR3 protein: CASSTFGSYEQYF

J gene: TRBJ2-1
V gene: TRBV2
D gene: .
CDR3 protein: CASGQYNEQFF

J gene: TRBJ2-2
V gene: TRBV4-1
D gene: .
CDR3 protein: CASSPRLSPTGELFF

J gene: TRBJ2-5
V gene: TRBV7-3
D gene: TRBD2
CDR3 protein: CASSLMGVAGDPQYF

J gene: TRBJ1-1
V gene: TRBV4-1
D gene: .
CDR3 protein: CASSQVPGDTEAFF

J gene: TRBJ1-5
V gene: TRBV5-6
D gene: TRBD1
CDR3 protein: CASSLGQVNQPQHF

J gene: TRBJ2-3
V gene: TRBV6-1
D gene: .
CDR3 protein: CASRGSSSTDTQYF

J gene: TRBJ2-7
V gene: TRBV7-2
D gene: TRBD1
CDR3 protein: CASSLIGDRVVDF

J gene: TRBJ2-7
V gene: TRBV7-8
D gene: TRBD1
CDR3 protein: CASSRPKGGQGASSYEQYF

J gene: TRBJ2-7
V gene: TRBV10-3
D gene: TRBD1
CDR3 protein: CAISEDRPPYEQYF

J gene: TRBJ2-4
V gene: TRBV7-2
D gene: .
CDR3 protein: CASSLTPGPGGKNIQYF

J gene: TRBJ2-1
V gene: TRBV11-3
D gene: TRBD2
CDR3 protein: CASSSGLAAQFF

J gene: TRBJ2-3
V gene: TRBV4-3
D gene: .
CDR3 protein: CASSQDFSQSTDTQYF

J gene: TRBJ2-5
V gene: TRBV30
D gene: TRBD2
CDR3 protein: CAWGGLAGETQYF

J gene: TRBJ1-1
V gene: TRBV6-6
D gene: .
CDR3 protein: CAITPSQSGTEAFF

J gene: TRBJ1-2
V gene: TRBV5-1
D gene: .
CDR3 protein: CASSPSSGRNYGYTF

J gene: TRBJ2-7
V gene: TRBV28
D gene: TRBD1
CDR3 protein: CASSLWDRVHEQYF

J gene: TRBJ1-5
V gene: TRBV6-1
D gene: .
CDR3 protein: CASSAQEFSNQPQHF

J gene: TRBJ2-1
V gene: TRBV7-6
D gene: .
CDR3 protein: CASSPRGPSSSYNEQFF

J gene: TRBJ2-7
V gene: TRBV2
D gene: .
CDR3 protein: CASRPLGAKDEQYF

J gene: TRBJ1-3
V gene: TRBV9
D gene: .
CDR3 protein: CASSPQDPLGWGNTIYF

J gene: TRBJ2-3
V gene: TRBV10-3
D gene: .
CDR3 protein: CAISESVPEYGSLGDTQYF

J gene: TRBJ2-1
V gene: TRBV5-1
D gene: TRBD2
CDR3 protein: CASSLVLAGGREQFF

J gene: TRBJ2-7
V gene: TRBV5-1
D gene: .
CDR3 protein: CASSDSGTVSYEQYF

J gene: TRBJ2-5
V gene: TRBV11-2
D gene: .
CDR3 protein: CASSQKETQYF

J gene: TRBJ1-5
V gene: TRBV7-6
D gene: .
CDR3 protein: CASSLIEGQPQHF

J gene: TRBJ2-7
V gene: TRBV27
D gene: TRBD2
CDR3 protein: CASRPLSLPGTNYEQYF

J gene: TRBJ1-1
V gene: TRBV5-8
D gene: .
CDR3 protein: CASSSRIRSTEAFF

J gene: TRBJ1-2
V gene: TRBV11-2
D gene: .
CDR3 protein: CASRPGFSGDGYTF

J gene: TRBJ1-1
V gene: TRBV7-9
D gene: .
CDR3 protein: CASSPLKRVGNTEAFF

J gene: TRBJ1-1
V gene: TRBV11-3
D gene: .
CDR3 protein: CASSREGRTEAFF

J gene: TRBJ1-5
V gene: TRBV2
D gene: .
CDR3 protein: CASSQTSSEQPQHF

J gene: TRBJ2-5
V gene: TRBV5-4
D gene: TRBD2
CDR3 protein: CASSPTSGQETQYF

J gene: TRBJ2-7
V gene: TRBV11-3
D gene: .
CDR3 protein: CASSFRPTYEQYF

J gene: TRBJ2-1
V gene: TRBV27
D gene: .
CDR3 protein: CASSLGRAVQFF

J gene: TRBJ2-7
V gene: TRBV4-2
D gene: .
CDR3 protein: CASSPSLASAIYEQYF

J gene: TRBJ1-2
V gene: TRBV18
D gene: .
CDR3 protein: CASSLTREGGYGYTF

J gene: TRBJ2-1
V gene: TRBV29-1
D gene: .
CDR3 protein: CSVVPADNEQFF

J gene: TRBJ1-1
V gene: TRBV6-6
D gene: .
CDR3 protein: CASSKPGANTEAFF

J gene: TRBJ2-7
V gene: TRBV5-1
D gene: .
CDR3 protein: CASSLSWDEQYF

J gene: TRBJ2-1
V gene: TRBV28
D gene: .
CDR3 protein: CASSRAPLYEQFF

J gene: TRBJ2-7
V gene: TRBV28
D gene: .
CDR3 protein: CASSLYLYEQYF

J gene: TRBJ1-1
V gene: TRBV2
D gene: .
CDR3 protein: CASSGTVNTEAFF

J gene: TRBJ2-7
V gene: TRBV28
D gene: .
CDR3 protein: CASSHGKSYEQYF

J gene: TRBJ1-1
V gene: TRBV7-9
D gene: .
CDR3 protein: CASSPGTILNTEAFF

J gene: TRBJ2-5
V gene: TRBV7-2
D gene: TRBD2
CDR3 protein: CASSLVRLAGFQETQYF

J gene: TRBJ2-7
V gene: TRBV10-2
D gene: .
CDR3 protein: CASSGIRAYEQYF